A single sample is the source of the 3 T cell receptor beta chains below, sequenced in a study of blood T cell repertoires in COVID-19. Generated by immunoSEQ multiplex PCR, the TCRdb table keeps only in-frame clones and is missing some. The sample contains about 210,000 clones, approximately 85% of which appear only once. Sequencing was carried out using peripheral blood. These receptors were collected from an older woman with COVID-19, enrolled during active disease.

The CDR3 sequence: CASYPQGGSGYTF. CDR3 sequence (DNA): TGTGCCAGCTACCCCCAGGGAGGAAGCGGCTACACCTTC. The rearrangement links TRBV5-4 to TRBJ1-2; the D gene is possibly TRBD1 (5 bases). The CDR3 is 13 amino acids. V was pared by 7 bases and J by 8 bases, with 18 bases between. Germline values: CDR1 SGHNT, CDR2 YYREEE (reference sequence).

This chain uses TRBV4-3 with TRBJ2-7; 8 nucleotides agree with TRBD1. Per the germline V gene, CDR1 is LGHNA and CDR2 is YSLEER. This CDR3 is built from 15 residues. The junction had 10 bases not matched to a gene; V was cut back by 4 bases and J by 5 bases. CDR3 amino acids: CASSRAGQGGHEQYF. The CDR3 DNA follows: TGCGCCAGCAGCCGCGCAGGACAGGGCGGCCACGAGCAGTACTTC.

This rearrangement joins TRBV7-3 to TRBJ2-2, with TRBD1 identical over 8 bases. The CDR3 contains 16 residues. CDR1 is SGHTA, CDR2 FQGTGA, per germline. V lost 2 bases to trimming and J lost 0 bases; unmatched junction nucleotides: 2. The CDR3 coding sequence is TGTGCCAGCAGCTTAGGACAGGGCCCGAACACCGGGGAGCTGTTTTTT. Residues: CASSLGQGPNTGELFF.